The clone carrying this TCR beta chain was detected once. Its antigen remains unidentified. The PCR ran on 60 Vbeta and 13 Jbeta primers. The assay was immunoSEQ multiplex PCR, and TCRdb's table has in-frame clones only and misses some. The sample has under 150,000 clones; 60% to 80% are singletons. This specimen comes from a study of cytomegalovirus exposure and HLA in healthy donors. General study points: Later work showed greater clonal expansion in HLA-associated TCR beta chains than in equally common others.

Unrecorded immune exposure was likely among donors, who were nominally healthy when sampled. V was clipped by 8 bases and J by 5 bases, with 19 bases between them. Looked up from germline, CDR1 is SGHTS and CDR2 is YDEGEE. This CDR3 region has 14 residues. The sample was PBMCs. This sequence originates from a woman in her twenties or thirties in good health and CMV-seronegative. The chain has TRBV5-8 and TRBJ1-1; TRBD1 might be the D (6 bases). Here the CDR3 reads CASNQGGKRTEAFF. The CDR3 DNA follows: TGTGCCAGTAACCAAGGGGGTAAGAGAACTGAAGCTTTCTTT.